Reported below is one TCR beta chain. It has no known antigen specificity. No base-level quality is on record; no much larger clone is a single base apart. The same CDR3 arises from other DNA sequences in this sample as well. The germline V gene specifies SGHDT as CDR1 and YYEEEE as CDR2. Its CDR3 holds 15 amino acids, cysteine through phenylalanine. Of the read, only the CDR3 DNA is kept; its 45 bases are in frame from base 1. The germline V and J ends show losses of 2 bases and 1 base respectively, and no gene match explains 5 bases of the junction. The trial excluded patients who had a history of autoimmune disease or who were on systemic immunosuppression. In every dose cohort, peripheral blood was drawn for TCR sequencing at baseline, cycle 4 day 1, and cycle 7 day 1. Samples came from an open-label, multicenter, first-in-human phase I dose-escalation trial of ivuxolimab. The trial enrolled adults with locally advanced or metastatic head and neck squamous cell, hepatocellular, melanoma or renal cell carcinoma. CD4+ and CD8+ T cells were sorted separately from peripheral blood before TCR sequencing.

The sample comes from a study of OX40 agonist ivuxolimab in advanced cancers. Study-level background: The costimulatory receptor OX40 (CD134) was targeted by ivuxolimab, a fully human IgG2 agonistic monoclonal antibody. Intravenous ivuxolimab was administered to patients every 2 weeks at six dose levels: 0.01, 0.1, 0.3, 1.5, 3 and 10 mg/kg. Of the approximately 54 dose-escalation patients, hepatocellular carcinoma was present in approximately 20, melanoma in approximately 15, renal cell carcinoma in 9 and head and neck cancer in 9. The dose-escalation cohort was about 86% male with a mean age of about 60 years, ranging from roughly 20 to 80. Patients were allowed to have had prior anti-PD-1, anti-PD-L1 or anti-CTLA-4 therapy, and 40% to 45% of the dose-escalation patients had been treated with checkpoint inhibitors. Partial responses occurred in three dose-escalation patients, of whom one had hepatocellular carcinoma and two had cutaneous melanoma. Peripheral TCRbeta sequencing was intended to test whether TCR sequence diversity was altered and clonal T-cell expansion was caused by ivuxolimab. The paper covers the monotherapy dose-escalation part of the phase I ivuxolimab trial, which included N of about 50 patients. The paper's findings and limits, for the study overall: Clonal expansion of both CD4+ and CD8+ blood T cells was observed from baseline to week 6 at doses 0.1 to 3.0 mg/kg. After ivuxolimab, more expanded clones were found on average in CD8+ T cells than in CD4+ T cells. Which antigens the clonally expanded peripheral T cells were specific for was not determined. Low levels of normalized T-cell clonal expansion were also seen in some patients who did not respond. In the 0.1-3.0 mg/kg groups, partial responders were among the patients with the lowest normalized peripheral clonal expansion, particularly in CD8+ T cells.

Genomic DNA was extracted from sorted cells for sequencing of the TCRbeta CDR3 region. The immunoSEQ Assay was used for sequencing of TCRbeta CDR3 regions. Here the immuneACCESS table is served through TCRdb, limited to in-frame sequences with V and J called. Missing clones are a known gap in these copies; in checked studies unresolved V genes cover under half, and the rest lacks a known reason. The sample table records around 44,000 clones; 89% of these occur just once. Of the sample, around 0.5% falls within the top ten clones. The clonotype was recovered from an adult with an advanced solid tumor such as melanoma, head and neck, liver or kidney cancer. Source: CD4+ or CD8+ T cells sorted from blood, taken in a trial of the OX40 agonist ivuxolimab. This chain is built from TRBV5-6 and TRBJ2-5, with TRBD1 matching 7 junction bases. The CDR3 protein is CASSLTSGGQETQYF. The nucleotide sequence reads as follows: TGTGCCAGCAGCTTAACGTCAGGGGGCCAAGAGACCCAGTACTTC.